This T cell receptor beta chain originates from a study of cytomegalovirus exposure and HLA in healthy donors. Study in general: An earlier analysis identified 117 million unique TCR beta sequences in approximately 190 million T cells.

Worth noting for this clone: What it recognizes is unknown.

Deletions cut 3 bases from V and 2 bases from J, with 7 bases between. Germline assignment: CDR1 SGHDN and CDR2 FVKESK. This CDR3 region has 13 residues. In the PCR, 60 Vbeta and 13 Jbeta primers were used. Profiling relied on immunoSEQ multiplex PCR, and the TCRdb table lists in-frame clones only, not all of them. The sample holds hundreds of thousands of clones, over 80% seen once. Study-wide results and limits: Most TCR sequences showed up rarely, but some public TCRs showed up in many donors. 164 TCR beta chains were listed as cytomegalovirus-associated.

The material sequenced was PBMCs. This TCR was recovered from a boy younger than 10 in good health and CMV-seronegative. The chain combines TRBV14 with TRBJ1-2; possible D gene TRBD1, 6 bases. The CDR3, as DNA: TGTGCCAGCAGCCATGACAGGAACTATGGCTACACCTTC. Translating gives CASSHDRNYGYTF.